This entry lists 7 T cell receptor beta chains sequenced from one sample in a study of cytomegalovirus exposure and HLA in healthy donors. Amplification used 60 Vbeta primers and 13 Jbeta primers. Sequenced by immunoSEQ multiplex PCR; TCRdb stores in-frame clones only, minus some. This sample has around 130,000 clones, with roughly three fifths found just once. What was sequenced was PBMCs. These receptors all come from a middle-aged woman in good health and CMV-seropositive.

This clone occurred a few times. The chain couples TRBV6-1 to TRBJ2-1, with 12 bases fitting TRBD2. CDR3 size: 15 residues. V trimming: 8 bases; J trimming: 3 bases; junction bases outside the gene matches: 5. From germline, CDR1 is MNHNS and CDR2 SASEGT. This CDR3 reads CASDAGLAGYNEQFF. The CDR3 region has the DNA TGTGCCAGCGACGCGGGACTAGCGGGCTACAATGAGCAGTTCTTC.

V is TRBV6-6 and J is TRBJ2-3; D may be TRBD1 (6 bases). The V and J ends lost 6 bases and 3 bases respectively, with 10 bases between them. The CDR3 runs to 13 residues. CDR1 and CDR2 (germline): MNHNY, SVGAGI (reference sequence). The CDR3 DNA reads as TGTGCCAGCAGGCTGGGGGCGACAGATACGCAGTATTTT. Translation gives CASRLGATDTQYF.

V gene TRBV6-5 combines with J gene TRBJ1-1; D unresolved. The germline V gene has CDR1 MNHEY and CDR2 SVGAGI. The V end lost 4 bases, the J end lost 3 bases, and 12 bases lay between the germline ends. The CDR3 is made up of 14 amino acids. The CDR3 spells CASSSGGVDTEAFF. The CDR3 DNA reads as TGTGCCAGCAGTTCCGGTGGAGTGGACACTGAAGCTTTCTTT.

The chain joins TRBV29-1 to TRBJ2-2, with D unclear. V dropped 6 bases and J dropped 2 bases, with 4 bases sitting between them. Germline V gene sequence: CDR1 SQVTM, CDR2 ANQGSEA. This CDR3 contains 11 residues. The CDR3 is CSVYNTGELFF. In DNA form, the CDR3 reads TGCAGCGTATATAACACCGGGGAGCTGTTTTTT.

The J gene is TRBJ2-7, the V gene TRBV7-9; TRBD1 agrees at 8 bases. CDR3 length equals 15 residues. In germline, CDR1 is SEHNR, CDR2 FQNEAQ (reference sequence). With V trimmed by 0 bases and J by 4 bases, 5 bases remained unmatched. The CDR3 bases are TGTGCCAGCAGCTTAGCCCAGGGGGCGGGATACGAGCAGTACTTC. This translates into CASSLAQGAGYEQYF. Using reference TRBV7-9 and TRBJ2-7 for the parts outside the CDR3, the full variable domain is DTGVSQNPRHKITKRGQNVTFRCDPISEHNRLYWYRQTLGQGPEFLTYFQNEAQLEKSRLLSDRFSAERPKGSFSTLEIQRTEQGDSAMYLCASSLAQGAGYEQYFGPGTRLTVT.

In this sample, this clone turned up once. The J gene is TRBJ1-6, the V gene TRBV5-1; 8 nucleotides match TRBD1. The germline V gene has CDR1 SGHRS and CDR2 YFSETQ. The ends lost 4 bases at V and 11 bases at J; junction bases unmatched: 5. The CDR3 has 13 amino acids. This CDR3 is CASSPGQGPPLHF. In nucleotides, the CDR3 is TGCGCCAGCAGCCCAGGACAGGGACCACCCCTCCACTTT.

The chain combines TRBV2 with TRBJ1-5; maybe TRBD1 (6 bases). In germline, CDR1 is SNHLY, CDR2 FYNNEI. The CDR3 is 15 amino acids. The germline V and J ends were trimmed by 4 bases and 3 bases, with 13 bases remaining between them. CDR3 loop: CASSGPTGFNQPQHF. The CDR3 DNA is TGTGCCAGCAGTGGACCCACAGGGTTCAATCAGCCCCAGCATTTT.